One and the same sample provided the 5 T cell receptor beta chains below, sequenced in a study of blood T cell repertoires in COVID-19 (dated by TCRdb to 2020 to 2021). Receptors were amplified or captured by the immunoSEQ multiplex PCR assay. The table was pulled from immuneACCESS by TCRdb, which kept in-frame rearrangements only. Such tables lose some clones; where checked, under half of the loss comes from unresolved V genes, and the rest has no known cause. This sample comprises approximately 220,000 clones, 80% to 90% of them detected only once. The ten largest clonotypes hold 2.5% of the sample. Sequenced sample: peripheral blood. Receptor source: a woman aged 40 to 49 with active or convalescent COVID-19.

V gene TRBV3-1 (or the pseudogene TRBV3-2) combines with J gene TRBJ1-1; D remains unclear. V gave up 0 bases and J gave up 4 bases, with 12 bases separating them. The CDR3 runs 15 residues. The germline CDR1 and CDR2 sequences are LGHDT and YNNKEL (reference sequence). For the CDR3, the DNA is TGTGCCAGCAGCCAAGATCATGGAGAAAGCACTGAAGCTTTCTTT. It codes for CASSQDHGESTEAFF.

On this clone: The junction differs from germline at one of its ends, possibly a read error. The V and J genes are TRBV7-9 and TRBJ1-5; D possibly corresponds to TRBD1 (6 bases). CDR1 is SEHNR, CDR2 FQNEAQ, per germline (reference sequence). The CDR3 spans 15 residues. The DNA for the CDR3 is TGTGTCAGCAGCTTAGCCAGGGGCGACAATCAGCCCCAGCATTTT. Translated: CVSSLARGDNQPQHF.

CDR3 sequence reads: CASSFSQGAYGYTF. CDR3 coding DNA: TGTGCCAGCAGTTTTAGCCAGGGGGCGTATGGCTACACCTTC. This chain joins TRBV28 and TRBJ1-2; 8 bases are shared with TRBD1. Per the germline V gene, CDR1 is MDHEN and CDR2 is SYDVKM. V was pared by 3 bases and J by 5 bases, with 5 bases of the junction left unmatched. This CDR3 spans 14 amino acids.

This chain uses TRBV10-3 with TRBJ2-7; 9 bases are shared with TRBD1. V trimming: 3 bases; J trimming: 1 base; junction bases outside the gene matches: 1. This CDR3 has 14 residues. Germline CDR1 ENHRY, CDR2 SYGVKD. In DNA, the CDR3 is TGTGCCATCAGTGACGGGACAGGGTCCTACGAGCAGTACTTC. Encoded protein: CAISDGTGSYEQYF.

The CDR3 bases are TGCGCCAGCAGCTTGGCCCGGACTAGCGAGTACAATGAGCAGTTCTTC. Its translation is CASSLARTSEYNEQFF. The rearrangement joins TRBV5-1 to TRBJ2-1; 9 nucleotides agree with TRBD2. Unmatched junction bases numbered 5, after V lost 0 bases and J lost 4 bases. Germline assignment: CDR1 SGHRS and CDR2 YFSETQ. The CDR3 consists of 16 residues.